This is a list of T cell receptor beta chains from one sample in a study of siplizumab effects on memory and regulatory T cells. TCRdb's copy holds only in-frame clones and misses some; the assay was immunoSEQ multiplex PCR. The sample lists 100,000 or so clones, about 95% occurring once. Sequencing input: non-Treg CD4+ T cells sorted from blood. Receptors originate from a human donor in good health. Both conserved end residues are part of each CDR3. The D gene is left open where the match is weak. The size of a clone is reported for some rows only, either as once, few or many, or as a class for expanded clones.

V,size,J,D,CDR3,DNA
TRBV19,NA,TRBJ1-5,NA,CASMGGINSNQPQHF,TGTGCCAGTATGGGGGGGATCAATAGCAATCAGCCCCAGCATTTT
TRBV10-3,NA,TRBJ2-7,NA,CAISGGGRQLHEQYF,TGTGCCATCAGTGGGGGAGGTCGCCAGCTTCACGAGCAGTACTTC
TRBV13,NA,TRBJ2-7,TRBD2,CASSLQGLAGGPSIEQYF,TGTGCCAGCAGCTTACAGGGCCTAGCGGGAGGGCCTTCAATCGAGCAGTACTTC
TRBV7-6,NA,TRBJ2-1,NA,CASSLAGPAYNEQFF,TGTGCCAGCAGCTTAGCGGGGCCGGCCTACAATGAGCAGTTCTTC
TRBV28,NA,TRBJ2-3,NA,CASSSIGGPSTDTQYF,TGTGCCAGCAGTTCAATCGGGGGACCAAGCACAGATACGCAGTATTTT
TRBV10-1,NA,TRBJ2-1,TRBD2,CASSGLAGAGNEQFF,TGCGCCAGCAGTGGACTAGCGGGAGCGGGCAATGAGCAGTTCTTC
TRBV6-1,once,TRBJ1-4,NA,CASSDGWNEKLFF,TGTGCCAGCAGTGATGGGTGGAATGAAAAACTGTTTTTT
TRBV4-1,NA,TRBJ2-7,TRBD2,CASSPLTSGSYEQYF,TGCGCCAGCAGCCCTTTGACTAGCGGATCCTACGAGCAGTACTTC
TRBV7-9,NA,TRBJ2-2,NA,CASSLAPDGTGELFF,TGTGCCAGCAGCTTAGCGCCGGACGGCACCGGGGAGCTGTTTTTT
TRBV28,NA,TRBJ1-4,TRBD1,CASSLSGTGILFF,TGTGCCAGCAGTTTGTCTGGGACAGGGATACTGTTTTTT
TRBV6-1,NA,TRBJ2-3,TRBD2,CASSAGLADTQYF,TGTGCCAGCAGTGCCGGACTAGCGGATACGCAGTATTTT
TRBV21-1,NA,TRBJ2-3,NA,CASSKELPRLRDTDTQYF,TGTGCCAGCAGCAAAGAGTTGCCGAGACTCCGGGACACAGATACGCAGTATTTT
TRBV7-9,few,TRBJ2-7,NA,CASSSNTGSYEQYF,TGTGCCAGCAGCTCAAACACAGGGTCCTACGAGCAGTACTTC
TRBV19,NA,TRBJ1-4,TRBD1,CASSKLGQTTNEKLFF,TGTGCCAGTAGTAAACTGGGACAGACAACTAATGAAAAACTGTTTTTT
TRBV11-2,NA,TRBJ1-1,TRBD1,CASSFISGQGGKAFF,TGTGCCAGCAGCTTCATTTCGGGACAGGGAGGCAAAGCTTTCTTT
TRBV11-2,NA,TRBJ2-1,NA,CASSLNVGEQFF,TGTGCCAGCAGCTTAAACGTTGGGGAGCAGTTCTTC
TRBV7-3,NA,TRBJ2-5,NA,CASSSLGRKETQYF,TGTGCCAGCAGCTCCCTCGGCAGGAAAGAGACCCAGTACTTC
TRBV19,NA,TRBJ1-4,NA,CASKRSSRRSTNEKLFF,TGTGCCAGTAAAAGGTCTAGCAGACGATCAACTAATGAAAAACTGTTTTTT
TRBV14,NA,TRBJ2-7,NA,CASSPQTSGEQYF,TGTGCCAGCAGCCCACAAACCTCGGGGGAGCAGTACTTC
TRBV10-1,NA,TRBJ2-7,NA,CASSEWRAFDEQYF,TGCGCCAGCAGTGAGTGGAGGGCCTTCGACGAGCAGTACTTC
TRBV9,NA,TRBJ1-4,NA,CASSEGGNEKLFF,TGTGCCAGCAGCGAGGGAGGGAATGAAAAACTGTTTTTT